Only a few counts were recorded for the clone carrying this T cell receptor (beta chain). The source of the sample is a study of beta chain features in type 1 diabetes. The CDR3 spans 13 residues. Germline V gene sequence: CDR1 KGHSY, CDR2 FQNENV. Trimming removed 3 bases from V and 3 bases from J; junction bases left unmatched: 1. All of the isolated RNA was reverse transcribed, so expressed TCRB transcripts were sequenced. Libraries were prepared by immunoSEQ multiplex PCR; TCRdb keeps only in-frame clonotypes and omits some of them. The sample holds 130,000 or so clones, about a tenth seen once. Sequenced sample: central memory CD4+ T cells from blood. This sequence originates from a woman between 40 and 55 years old in good health. This chain connects TRBV16 to TRBJ2-7, with 8 bases that match TRBD1. The CDR3, as DNA: TGTGCCAGCAGCCAGACAGGGGACTACGAGCAGTACTTC. Translating gives CASSQTGDYEQYF.